Shown below are 19 T cell receptor beta chains from a single sample sequenced in a study of T cells and Merkel cell carcinoma outcomes. Sequencing used immunoSEQ multiplex PCR; TCRdb keeps in-frame clones, though not all of them. The sample has under 15,000 clones, over 95% seen once; the top ten hold more than 0.85%. Input material: tumor tissue from Merkel cell carcinoma. Receptors originate from a human donor with Merkel cell carcinoma.

The CDR3 reads CSGRGNYGYTF. In DNA form, the CDR3 reads TGCAGCGGTCGGGGGAACTATGGCTACACCTTC. V and J are TRBV29-1 and TRBJ1-2, with D possibly being TRBD1 (5 bases). This CDR3 has 11 amino acids. The germline V and J ends were trimmed by 7 bases and 2 bases, with 8 bases remaining between them. Germline CDR1 and CDR2: SQVTM and ANQGSEA.

The V and J genes are TRBV10-3 and TRBJ1-2; 9 bases fit TRBD1. CDR3 size: 16 residues. Germline loops: CDR1 ENHRY, CDR2 SYGVKD. The trim removed 4 bases at V and 7 bases at J, leaving 13 bases unmatched. In nucleotides, the CDR3 is TGTGCCATCAGTGCGGGACAGGGAATGGGGTTTGGTGGCTACACCTTC. This sequence encodes CAISAGQGMGFGGYTF.

The chain is built from TRBV7-3 and TRBJ2-1; 7 nucleotides match TRBD2. V dropped 2 bases and J dropped 9; count of bases not matched to a gene: 4. The length of the CDR3 is 13 residues. Germline CDR1 SGHTA, CDR2 FQGTGA. CDR3: CASSLGLVGEQFF. CDR3 sequence (DNA): TGTGCCAGCAGCTTAGGACTAGTGGGTGAGCAGTTCTTC.

The chain combines TRBV9 with TRBJ2-2; 8 bases agree with TRBD2. This CDR3 spans 17 amino acids. V shed 3 bases, J shed 3 bases, and the junction held 10 bases outside the gene matches. Germline-derived CDR1 and CDR2 are SGDLS and YYNGEE. This chain's CDR3 is CASSESKRESHTGELFF. The CDR3 DNA is TGTGCCAGCAGCGAGTCGAAGCGGGAGAGTCACACCGGGGAGCTGTTTTTT.

V is TRBV16 and J is TRBJ2-1; 14 bases are shared with TRBD2. Trimming removed 3 bases from V and 6 bases from J; junction bases left unmatched: 1. The CDR3 runs 15 residues. From germline, CDR1 is KGHSY and CDR2 FQNENV. The CDR3 bases are TGTGCCAGCAGCCAGGGACTAGCGGGAGTCAATGAGCAGTTCTTC. As protein: CASSQGLAGVNEQFF. Filled out from reference TRBV16 and TRBJ2-1, the complete variable domain reads GEEVAQTPKHLVRGEGQKAKLYCAPIKGHSYVFWYQQVLKNEFKFLISFQNENVFDETGMPKERFSAKCLPNSPCSLEIQATKLEDSAVYFCASSQGLAGVNEQFFGPGTRLTVL.

The rearrangement links TRBV18 to TRBJ1-2; TRBD1 aligns across 8 bases. This CDR3 spans 14 amino acids. The junction had 7 bases not matched to a gene; V was cut back by 6 bases and J by 4 bases. Germline V gives CDR1 KGHSH, CDR2 LQKENI. CDR3 nucleotide sequence: TGTGCCAGCTCGCCGACAGGGGACAGCTATGGCTACACCTTC. Protein sequence: CASSPTGDSYGYTF.

The V call is TRBV7-2, the J call TRBJ2-7; 7 positions match TRBD1. CDR3 length: 14 amino acids. In germline, CDR1 is SGHTA, CDR2 FQGNSA. V lost 3 bases and J lost 6; bases outside the gene matches: 8. The CDR3 region is CASSFDRARIEQYF. CDR3 in DNA: TGTGCCAGCAGCTTTGACAGGGCCCGAATCGAGCAGTACTTC.

This sequence joins TRBV5-1 and TRBJ2-7; 7 nucleotides align to TRBD1. This CDR3 spans 14 amino acids. Germline V gene lookup returns CDR1 SGHRS and CDR2 YFSETQ. With V trimmed by 2 bases and J by 2 bases, 4 bases remained unmatched. CDR3 bases: TGCGCCAGCAGCTTCAGGACAGGCCCCTACGAGCAGTACTTC. This codes for CASSFRTGPYEQYF.

This clone occurred once. The V gene is TRBV5-4, the J gene TRBJ2-5; TRBD2 matches at 11 bases. The V gene's germline CDR1 is SGHNT and CDR2 YYREEE (reference sequence). This CDR3 spans 16 amino acids. Trimming took 0 bases from V and 1 from J; bases not matched to a gene: 2. The chain's CDR3 is CASSLAGLAGQETQYF. In DNA form, the CDR3 reads TGTGCCAGCAGCTTGGCCGGACTAGCGGGCCAAGAGACCCAGTACTTC.

This clone is a singleton in its sample. The chain uses TRBV11-3 and TRBJ2-7; 8 bases agree with TRBD1. Germline V gene sequence: CDR1 SGHNT, CDR2 YENEEA. The CDR3 sequence is 13 residues long. The V segment lost 5 bases and the J segment 4 bases; nucleotides outside the gene matches: 4. CDR3 loop: CASSATGEYEQYF. CDR3 DNA: TGTGCCAGCAGCGCGACAGGGGAATACGAGCAGTACTTC.

The genes are TRBV13 and TRBJ2-1, with 12 bases fitting TRBD2. Germline CDR1 and CDR2: PRHDT and FYEKMQ (reference sequence). J lost 6 bases, V lost 5 bases, and 11 bases had no gene match. The CDR3 runs to 17 residues. CDR3 loop: CASSPGRQLAGGNEQFF. The CDR3 DNA reads TGTGCCAGCAGCCCCGGCCGGCAACTAGCGGGAGGCAATGAGCAGTTCTTC. Full variable domain (remainder filled in from reference TRBV13 and TRBJ2-1): AAGVIQSPRHLIKEKRETATLKCYPIPRHDTVYWYQQGPGQDPQFLISFYEKMQSDKGSIPDRFSAQQFSDYHSELNMSSLELGDSALYFCASSPGRQLAGGNEQFFGPGTRLTVL.

This clone occurred once. V is TRBV18 and J is TRBJ2-5, with D perhaps TRBD2 (5 bases). CDR1 is KGHSH and CDR2 is LQKENI in the germline V gene. The length of the CDR3 is 13 residues. V was trimmed by 6 bases and J by 5 bases, leaving 13 bases between them. Here the CDR3 reads CASSLLTGETQYF. CDR3 bases: TGTGCCAGCTCGCTCCTTACGGGGGAGACCCAGTACTTC. The full variable domain, in which reference TRBV18 and TRBJ2-5 provide the parts outside the CDR3, is NAGVMQNPRHLVRRRGQEARLRCSPMKGHSHVYWYRQLPEEGLKFMVYLQKENIIDESGMPKERFSAEFPKEGPSILRIQQVVRGDSAAYFCASSLLTGETQYFGPGTRLLVL.

The rearrangement links TRBV5-1 to TRBJ1-1; D possibly corresponds to TRBD1 (5 bases). This CDR3 spans 14 amino acids. The V gene's germline CDR1 is SGHRS and CDR2 YFSETQ. V shed 2 bases and J shed 4 bases, with 12 bases lying between them. The chain's CDR3 is CASSLDSMGTEAFF. The CDR3 DNA reads as TGCGCCAGCAGCTTAGACAGTATGGGCACTGAAGCTTTCTTT.

This chain connects TRBV19 to TRBJ2-3, with 8 bases lining up with TRBD2. In germline, CDR1 is LNHDA, CDR2 SQIVND (reference sequence). The V gene end was trimmed by 1 base and the J gene end by 2 bases; junction bases not matched to a gene: 5. The CDR3 covers 16 residues. CDR3 bases: TGTGCCAGTAGTATAGGGACTAGCCGACCCACAGATACGCAGTATTTT. Its protein product is CASSIGTSRPTDTQYF.

Comments on this clone: Its ends do not fully match the called genes, so a read error is possible. The rearrangement links TRBV11-3 to TRBJ1-1; 9 nucleotides agree with TRBD1. The CDR3 has 17 amino acids. The germline gives CDR1 SGHNT, CDR2 YENEEA. The DNA of the CDR3 is TGTGCCAGCAGCTTAGGACCGGGACAGGGTGTGGGCACTGAAGCTTGCTTT. Translation: CASSLGPGQGVGTEACF.

This chain joins TRBV25-1 and TRBJ2-7; no reliable D call. V lost 2 bases, J lost 4 bases, and 3 bases lay in between. The CDR3 contains 11 residues. In germline, CDR1 is MGHDK, CDR2 SYGVNS. The CDR3 DNA reads TGTGCCAGCAGTGAAGGGTACGAGCAGTACTTC. This gives the protein CASSEGYEQYF.

The J gene is TRBJ1-2, the V gene TRBV27; TRBD1 is a possible D gene (5 bases). Germline V gene lookup returns CDR1 MNHEY and CDR2 SMNVEV (reference sequence). Trimming shortened V by 8 bases and J by 8 bases, and 21 bases separated the two germline ends. This CDR3 has 14 residues. Written as DNA, the CDR3 is TGTGCCAGCGCTAATACTCCGGGGGGGAGCGGCTACACCTTC. Translation: CASANTPGGSGYTF.

On this clone: The junction differs from germline at one of its ends, possibly a read error. The CDR3 reads CASNELSDTQYF. The CDR3 nucleotides are TGTGCCAGCAATGAATTGTCAGATACGCAGTATTTT. The rearrangement uses TRBV6-1 and TRBJ2-3; D ambiguous. The CDR3 spans 12 residues. Germline V gene lookup returns CDR1 MNHNS and CDR2 SASEGT.

V and J are TRBV27 and TRBJ1-2, with TRBD1 identical over 8 bases. This CDR3 region has 14 residues. Unmatched junction bases numbered 9, after V lost 5 bases and J lost 7 bases. Germline CDR1 MNHEY, CDR2 SMNVEV (reference sequence). The CDR3 region is CASSIRQGIIGYTF. Here the CDR3 DNA reads TGTGCCAGCAGTATCCGACAGGGGATAATTGGCTACACCTTC.